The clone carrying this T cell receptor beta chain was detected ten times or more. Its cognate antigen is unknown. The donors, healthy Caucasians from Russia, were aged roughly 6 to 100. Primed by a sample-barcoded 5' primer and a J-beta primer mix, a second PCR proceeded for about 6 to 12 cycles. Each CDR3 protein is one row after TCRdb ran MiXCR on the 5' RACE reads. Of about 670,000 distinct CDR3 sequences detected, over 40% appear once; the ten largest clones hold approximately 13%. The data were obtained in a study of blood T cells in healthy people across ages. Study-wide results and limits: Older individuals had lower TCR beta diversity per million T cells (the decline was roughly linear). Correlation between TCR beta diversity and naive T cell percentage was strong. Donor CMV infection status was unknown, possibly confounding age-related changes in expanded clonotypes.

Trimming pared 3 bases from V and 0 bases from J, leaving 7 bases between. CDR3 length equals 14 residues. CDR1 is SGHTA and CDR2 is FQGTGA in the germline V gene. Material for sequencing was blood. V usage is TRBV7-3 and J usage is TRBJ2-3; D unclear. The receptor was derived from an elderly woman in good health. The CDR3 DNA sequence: TGTGCCAGCAGCTTTTATGGCAGCACAGATACGCAGTATTTT. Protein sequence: CASSFYGSTDTQYF.